The rows below give T cell receptor beta chains drawn from one sample of a study of cytomegalovirus exposure and HLA in healthy donors. Clones were read by immunoSEQ multiplex PCR, and TCRdb kept only the in-frame ones, dropping some. Of 250,000 or so clones listed, about 80% are singletons. Sequences were obtained from PBMCs. The receptors were sampled from a woman aged 55-69 years in good health and CMV-seropositive. Each CDR3 is given with its conserved first and last residue. Each record gives: D gene, J gene, V gene, CDR3 length, clone size, CDR3 DNA, CDR3 protein. D genes are given only for firm matches. Where a row states a size, it is once, few, many or the class of an expanded clone; other rows omit it.

d_call: -
j_call: TRBJ2-5
v_call: TRBV29-1
cdr3_length: 12
clone_size: -
cdr3_nt: TGCAGCGTTGGTGGGGCTCAAGAGACCCAGTACTTC
cdr3_aa: CSVGGAQETQYF

d_call: -
j_call: TRBJ2-4
v_call: TRBV30
cdr3_length: 14
clone_size: few
cdr3_nt: TGTGCCTGGAGTGTGCGGGTACTAACGAACATTCAGTACTTC
cdr3_aa: CAWSVRVLTNIQYF

d_call: TRBD2
j_call: TRBJ2-1
v_call: TRBV7-9
cdr3_length: 14
clone_size: -
cdr3_nt: TGTTCCAGCAGCCCTTCGGGAGGGGGTGGTGAGCAGTTCTTC
cdr3_aa: CSSSPSGGGGEQFF

d_call: -
j_call: TRBJ1-1
v_call: TRBV30
cdr3_length: 13
clone_size: few
cdr3_nt: TGTGCCTGGAGTGTTTCCAGGGACACTGAAGCTTTCTTT
cdr3_aa: CAWSVSRDTEAFF

d_call: -
j_call: TRBJ2-7
v_call: TRBV4-1
cdr3_length: 15
clone_size: once
cdr3_nt: TGCGCCAGCAGCCATAACTACAGGGTCGACGACGAGCAGTACTTC
cdr3_aa: CASSHNYRVDDEQYF

d_call: -
j_call: TRBJ2-3
v_call: TRBV18
cdr3_length: 13
clone_size: once
cdr3_nt: TGTGCCAGCTCGCATGGAGAAACAGATACGCAGTATTTT
cdr3_aa: CASSHGETDTQYF

d_call: TRBD1
j_call: TRBJ2-2
v_call: TRBV11-2
cdr3_length: 14
clone_size: -
cdr3_nt: TGTGCCAGCAGCCTTATCAGGGGGCTAGGGGAGCTGTTTTTT
cdr3_aa: CASSLIRGLGELFF

d_call: -
j_call: TRBJ2-1
v_call: TRBV18
cdr3_length: 16
clone_size: -
cdr3_nt: TGTGCCAGCTCACCACCGAACAGGATCTCCTACAATGAGCAGTTCTTC
cdr3_aa: CASSPPNRISYNEQFF

d_call: -
j_call: TRBJ2-3
v_call: TRBV19
cdr3_length: 16
clone_size: -
cdr3_nt: TGTGCCAGTAGTATAGATGGCGGGAATGGCGCAGATACGCAGTATTTT
cdr3_aa: CASSIDGGNGADTQYF

d_call: -
j_call: TRBJ2-2
v_call: TRBV6-5
cdr3_length: 14
clone_size: once
cdr3_nt: TGTGCCAGCAGTTACATATCTGACACCGGGGAGCTGTTTTTT
cdr3_aa: CASSYISDTGELFF

d_call: TRBD2
j_call: TRBJ2-3
v_call: TRBV4-1
cdr3_length: 17
clone_size: -
cdr3_nt: TGCGCCAGCAGCCACCGACTAGCGGGAGGGTTCACAGATACGCAGTATTTT
cdr3_aa: CASSHRLAGGFTDTQYF

d_call: TRBD2
j_call: TRBJ2-1
v_call: TRBV5-1
cdr3_length: 17
clone_size: once
cdr3_nt: TGCGCCAGCAGCGGGGGGTCGCTAGCGGGAGAGGGAAATGAGCAGTTCTTC
cdr3_aa: CASSGGSLAGEGNEQFF

d_call: TRBD1
j_call: TRBJ2-7
v_call: TRBV25-1
cdr3_length: 16
clone_size: -
cdr3_nt: TGTGCCAGCATAATCGATTATTCGACAGGGCCCTACGAGCAGTACTTC
cdr3_aa: CASIIDYSTGPYEQYF

d_call: -
j_call: TRBJ1-1
v_call: TRBV9
cdr3_length: 15
clone_size: -
cdr3_nt: TGTGCCAGCAGCTCTAGCGGAGTGGAGGGCACTGAAGCTTTCTTT
cdr3_aa: CASSSSGVEGTEAFF

d_call: -
j_call: TRBJ1-2
v_call: TRBV28
cdr3_length: 12
clone_size: -
cdr3_nt: TGTGCCAGCAGTTCCTCAAGCGATGGCTACACCTTC
cdr3_aa: CASSSSSDGYTF

d_call: TRBD1
j_call: TRBJ1-1
v_call: TRBV10-3
cdr3_length: 15
clone_size: few
cdr3_nt: TGTGCCATCAGGGACCCGACAGGGGCGCGTACTGAAGCTTTCTTT
cdr3_aa: CAIRDPTGARTEAFF